The entry below gives a single T cell receptor beta chain sequence along with its context. Among Cohort 3 donors, those recovered had two negative PCRs, clearance, or symptom resolution. These data are taken from a study of blood T cell repertoires in COVID-19. Generated by immunoSEQ multiplex PCR, the TCRdb table keeps only in-frame clones and is missing some. Of 150,000 or so clones detected, 70% to 90% appear once; the ten largest clones hold under 7%. The sequenced sample was PBMCs or T cells enriched from blood (not recorded which). The clonotype originates from a man between 35 and 55 years old who had recovered from COVID-19.

CDR3 region: CASGSRGVSNQPQHF. The CDR3 DNA reads as TGTGCCAGCGGCAGCAGGGGGGTCAGCAATCAGCCCCAGCATTTT. The rearrangement links TRBV2 to TRBJ1-5; 7 nucleotides match TRBD1. The CDR3 is 15 amino acids. CDR1 and CDR2 from the germline V gene are SNHLY and FYNNEI. Germline trimming cut 8 bases from V and 1 base from J; bases unmatched to any gene: 8.